This T cell receptor (beta chain) stems from a study of cytomegalovirus exposure and HLA in healthy donors. Amplification used 60 Vbeta primers and 13 Jbeta primers. Produced via immunoSEQ multiplex PCR; TCRdb's table is partial and in-frame only. The table records around 45,000 clones, roughly 51% of them present only once. The CDR3 covers 17 residues. In germline, CDR1 is SGHTS, CDR2 YDEGEE. With V trimmed by 2 bases and J by 0 bases, 6 bases remained unmatched. In its sample, this clone was seen once. The V and J genes are TRBV5-8 and TRBJ1-3; 9 positions match TRBD1. The sample was PBMCs. This receptor was identified in a man aged 55 to 70 in good health and CMV-seronegative. CDR3 loop: CASSFRDREFSGNTIYF. The CDR3, as DNA: TGTGCCAGCAGCTTCCGGGACAGGGAGTTCTCTGGAAACACCATATATTTT.